One and the same sample provided the 23 T cell receptor beta chains below, sequenced in a study of cytomegalovirus exposure and HLA in healthy donors. Primers: 60 Vbeta forward and 13 Jbeta reverse. Sequencing used immunoSEQ multiplex PCR; TCRdb keeps in-frame clones, though not all of them. In the table there are over 100,000 clones, roughly 74% of which are singletons. Material for sequencing was PBMCs. The source of these receptors is a man between 35 and 55 years old in good health and CMV-seropositive.

This rearrangement joins TRBV4-1 to TRBJ2-1; TRBD2 aligns across 7 bases. The trim removed 0 bases at V and 4 bases at J, leaving 6 bases unmatched. Per germline, CDR1 MGHRA and CDR2 YSYEKL. This CDR3 is built from 16 residues. Here the CDR3 reads CASSQEGLAAYNEQFF. CDR3 nucleotide sequence: TGCGCCAGCAGCCAAGAAGGGCTAGCGGCTTACAATGAGCAGTTCTTC.

The chain combines TRBV11-2 with TRBJ1-3; possible D gene TRBD1, 5 bases. The V end lost 8 bases, the J end lost 2 bases, and 19 bases lay between the germline ends. This CDR3 is built from 16 residues. CDR1 and CDR2 (germline): SGHAT, FQNNGV. Here the CDR3 reads CASPEGSGGTGNTIYF. Written as DNA, the CDR3 is TGTGCCAGCCCAGAAGGGTCCGGGGGAACTGGAAACACCATATATTTT.

This clone was seen a handful of times. The DNA for the CDR3 is TGTGCCAGCAGTTCCCTTGTAGATGAGCAGTTCTTC. Its translation: CASSSLVDEQFF. The chain couples TRBV11-2 to TRBJ2-1, with unresolved D. Germline V gene data show CDR1 as SGHAT and CDR2 as FQNNGV. V gave up 6 bases and J gave up 8 bases, with 11 bases separating them. The CDR3 totals 12 residues. The whole variable domain, remainder taken from reference TRBV11-2 and TRBJ2-1, is EAGVAQSPRYKIIEKRQSVAFWCNPISGHATLYWYQQILGQGPKLLIQFQNNGVVDDSQLPKDRFSAERLKGVDSTLKIQPAKLEDSAVYLCASSSLVDEQFFGPGTRLTVL.

The J gene is TRBJ2-2, the V gene TRBV5-6; 9 nucleotides match TRBD1. The V gene's germline CDR1 is SGHDT and CDR2 YYEEEE. Trimming at V came to 3 bases and at J to 4 bases, leaving 4 bases not matched to a gene. The CDR3 is 15 amino acids. This CDR3 is CASSWGTGPTGELFF. As DNA, the CDR3 is TGTGCCAGCAGCTGGGGGACAGGGCCCACCGGGGAGCTGTTTTTT.

The CDR3 protein is CAWSMVGGSGNTIYF. Here the CDR3 DNA reads TGTGCCTGGAGCATGGTTGGGGGGTCTGGAAACACCATATATTTT. J is TRBJ1-3 and V is TRBV30; a weak D match, TRBD1 (5 bases). The CDR3 spans 15 residues. The V and J ends lost 3 bases and 1 base respectively, with 13 bases between them. The germline V gene has CDR1 GTSNPN and CDR2 SVGIG (reference sequence).

The rearrangement uses TRBV5-6 and TRBJ1-1; perhaps TRBD1 as D (5 bases). Per germline, CDR1 SGHDT and CDR2 YYEEEE. The CDR3 consists of 15 residues. V was trimmed by 2 bases and J by 3 bases, leaving 14 bases between them. Here the CDR3 reads CASSLPGRGDTEAFF. In DNA, the CDR3 is TGTGCCAGCAGCTTACCGGGGAGGGGAGACACTGAAGCTTTCTTT.

Comment on this clone: The junction shows a germline mismatch at one end, possibly a read error. The chain carries TRBV7-9 and TRBJ1-5; the match to TRBD1 covers 7 bases. CDR1 is SEHNR and CDR2 is FQNEAQ in the germline V gene (reference sequence). This CDR3 is 14 amino acids long. The CDR3 protein is CSSSYDRGNQPQHF. The CDR3 nucleotides read TGTTCCAGCAGCTACGACAGGGGCAATCAGCCCCAGCATTTT.

The V and J genes are TRBV29-1 and TRBJ2-1; TRBD1 matches at 10 bases. CDR1 is SQVTM and CDR2 is ANQGSEA in the germline V gene. CDR3 size: 15 residues. V trimming: 5 bases; J trimming: 7 bases; junction bases outside the gene matches: 11. CDR3: CSVLPGTGVWNEQFF. As DNA, the CDR3 is TGCAGCGTTCTACCCGGGACAGGGGTGTGGAATGAGCAGTTCTTC.

This clone was seen a handful of times. The chain couples TRBV5-1 to TRBJ2-7, with 13 bases fitting TRBD2. Germline values: CDR1 SGHRS, CDR2 YFSETQ. The CDR3 has 18 amino acids. J lost 2 bases, V lost 2 bases, and 10 bases had no gene match. The CDR3 DNA is TGCGCCAGCAGCTTTGGACTAGCGGGGGCATCGAGAACCTACGAGCAGTACTTC. Translating gives CASSFGLAGASRTYEQYF.

The CDR3 here is CASSSLGTLVQNNEQFF. The CDR3 region has the DNA TGTGCCAGCAGCTCGCTCGGGACACTAGTCCAAAACAATGAGCAGTTCTTC. The chain couples TRBV7-8 to TRBJ2-1, with D perhaps matching TRBD1 (6 bases). This CDR3 contains 17 residues. Germline loops: CDR1 SGHVS, CDR2 FQNEAQ. The ends were cut back, 4 bases at V and 5 bases at J, with 21 bases in the middle.

This chain joins TRBV4-1 and TRBJ1-1, with D perhaps matching TRBD1 (5 bases). Trimming left V 3 bases short and J 6 bases short, with 17 bases between. This CDR3 is 15 amino acids long. Germline V gene sequence: CDR1 MGHRA, CDR2 YSYEKL. The CDR3 sequence is CASSQRGQRSAEAFF. In DNA form, the CDR3 reads TGCGCCAGCAGCCAGAGAGGACAACGAAGTGCTGAAGCTTTCTTT.

The chain carries TRBV2 and TRBJ1-2, with TRBD1 identical over 7 bases. CDR1 and CDR2 (germline): SNHLY, FYNNEI. The V gene end was trimmed by 1 base and the J gene end by 4 bases; junction bases not matched to a gene: 0. The CDR3 runs to 13 residues. CDR3 DNA sequence: TGTGCCAGCAGTGAAGGGGACAGCTATGGCTACACCTTC. Its translation: CASSEGDSYGYTF.

This clone was counted between two and nine times. The chain recombines TRBV7-7 with TRBJ2-6; TRBD2 might be the D (5 bases). Germline V CDR1 and CDR2: SSHAT, FNYEAQ (reference sequence). The CDR3 length is 16 residues. The ends were cut back, 1 base at V and 0 bases at J, with 7 bases in the middle. CDR3 sequence: CASSLGADSGANVLTF. Written as DNA, the CDR3 is TGTGCCAGCAGCTTAGGAGCGGACTCTGGGGCCAACGTCCTGACTTTC.

The sample holds a few counts of this clone. V gene TRBV28 combines with J gene TRBJ2-1; the match to TRBD2 covers 12 bases. V trimming: 4 bases; J trimming: 4 bases; junction bases outside the gene matches: 11. The germline gives CDR1 MDHEN, CDR2 SYDVKM. The length of the CDR3 is 18 residues. CDR3 amino acids: CASSSTSGGGRGYNEQFF. CDR3 DNA sequence: TGTGCCAGCAGTTCGACTAGCGGGGGAGGTCGGGGATACAATGAGCAGTTCTTC.

The chain is built from TRBV9 and TRBJ2-7; tentatively, D is TRBD1 (6 bases). Trimming cost V 2 bases and J 5 bases, with 17 bases left between them. CDR1 and CDR2 from the germline V gene are SGDLS and YYNGEE. The CDR3 is made up of 15 amino acids. CDR3 amino acids: CASSVRDNHADEQYF. CDR3 in DNA: TGTGCCAGCAGCGTCCGGGACAACCACGCGGACGAGCAGTACTTC.

This sequence joins TRBV19 and TRBJ2-5; no reliable D call. The DNA end favors TRBJ2-7, so the J call may be wrong. The V gene's germline CDR1 is LNHDA and CDR2 SQIVND (reference sequence). CDR3 size: 13 residues. CDR3 in amino acids: CASSTAPSYEQYF. The CDR3 DNA is TGTGCCAGTAGTACTGCCCCCTCCTACGAGCAGTACTTC.

As to this clone: This specimen includes other DNA sequences encoding the same CDR3. V gene TRBV28 combines with J gene TRBJ2-7; tentatively, D is TRBD1 (6 bases). V lost 5 bases and J lost 4, with 9 bases in between. CDR1 is MDHEN and CDR2 is SYDVKM in the germline V gene. This CDR3 has 12 amino acids. The CDR3 nucleotides read TGTGCCAGCAGTCTACAGGGTTACGAGCAGTACTTC. Translating gives CASSLQGYEQYF.

This chain uses TRBV30 with TRBJ2-3, with D possibly being TRBD1 (6 bases). The CDR3 loop spans 15 amino acids. V was trimmed by 1 base and J by 1 base, leaving 12 bases between them. The germline gives CDR1 GTSNPN, CDR2 SVGIG (reference sequence). CDR3 DNA: TGTGCCTGGAGTGGAGGGGGATCGGGCACAGATACGCAGTATTTT. It yields the protein CAWSGGGSGTDTQYF.

This clone was seen a few times. This sequence joins TRBV29-1 and TRBJ1-2, with TRBD1 as a possible D gene (6 bases). The CDR3 is 15 amino acids. Germline V gives CDR1 SQVTM, CDR2 ANQGSEA. V lost 0 bases and J lost 4, with 15 bases in between. Here the CDR3 DNA reads TGCAGCGTTGAAGATGGGCGGGGGCGGAGCTATGGCTACACCTTC. Translating it yields CSVEDGRGRSYGYTF.

V gene TRBV9 combines with J gene TRBJ2-1, with D uncertain. The germline V gene has CDR1 SGDLS and CDR2 YYNGEE. The CDR3 contains 16 residues. The germline V and J ends were trimmed by 2 bases and 2 bases, with 14 bases remaining between them. This chain's CDR3 is CASSVLPRVTYNEQFF. CDR3 DNA sequence: TGTGCCAGCAGCGTCCTACCTCGGGTTACCTACAATGAGCAGTTCTTC.

The chain is built from TRBV19 and TRBJ1-5, with unresolved D. Germline V lookup: CDR1 LNHDA, CDR2 SQIVND (reference sequence). Trimming took 10 bases from V and 4 from J, leaving 14 bases between them. The CDR3 is 13 residues long. CDR3 sequence reads: CATTGLRNQPQHF. The CDR3 nucleotides are TGTGCCACCACGGGGTTACGGAATCAGCCCCAGCATTTT.

This chain connects TRBV7-6 to TRBJ1-3; 8 positions agree with TRBD1. Germline values: CDR1 SGHVS, CDR2 FNYEAQ. V was clipped by 0 bases and J by 4 bases; unmatched bases: 5. The CDR3 has 16 residues. In DNA, the CDR3 is TGTGCCAGCAGCTTAGCGCGGACAGGGTTCGGAAACACCATATATTTT. Translated, it gives CASSLARTGFGNTIYF.

Here the CDR3 reads CASSLALTEAFF. CDR3 nucleotide sequence: TGTGCCAGCAGCTTAGCTCTCACTGAAGCTTTCTTT. This chain uses TRBV7-9 with TRBJ1-1; D is unclear. With 0 bases removed from V and 4 bases from J, the gap between germline ends came to 3 bases. The CDR3 contains 12 residues. From germline, CDR1 is SEHNR and CDR2 FQNEAQ (reference sequence).